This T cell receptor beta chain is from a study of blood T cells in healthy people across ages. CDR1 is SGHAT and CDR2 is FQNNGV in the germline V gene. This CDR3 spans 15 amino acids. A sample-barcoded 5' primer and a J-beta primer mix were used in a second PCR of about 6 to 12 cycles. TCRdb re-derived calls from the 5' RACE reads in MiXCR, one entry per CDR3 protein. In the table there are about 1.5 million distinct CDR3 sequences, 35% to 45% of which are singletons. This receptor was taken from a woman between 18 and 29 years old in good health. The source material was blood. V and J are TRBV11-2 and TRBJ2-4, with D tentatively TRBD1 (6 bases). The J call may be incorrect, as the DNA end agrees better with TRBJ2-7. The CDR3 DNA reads TGTGCCAGCAGCTTGCTCAGGACAGTGGCCTACGAGCAGTACTTC. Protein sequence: CASSLLRTVAYEQYF.